This T cell receptor (beta chain) was sequenced for a study of blood T cells in healthy people across ages. Through a sample-barcoded 5' primer and a J-beta primer mix, a second PCR was run for roughly 7 to 11 cycles. TCRdb reanalysed the 5' RACE reads using MiXCR and keeps one entry per CDR3 protein. The top ten clones hold about 20% of a sample with 700,000 to 800,000 distinct CDR3 sequences, around 46% of them seen once. This CDR3 has 15 amino acids. Germline CDR1 and CDR2: DFQATT and SNEGSKA (reference sequence). V gave up 1 base and J gave up 8 bases; unmatched junction bases: 7. The chain is built from TRBV20-1 and TRBJ1-6; 8 nucleotides agree with TRBD1. This clonotype originated in a woman in her sixties in good health. Input material: blood. The DNA for the CDR3 is TGCAGTGCTAGAGCCTCGACAGGGGAAGATTCACCCCTCCACTTT. It specifies CSARASTGEDSPLHF.